Presented here are 6 T cell receptor beta chains from one specimen sequenced in a study of blood T cell repertoires in COVID-19. Profiled with immunoSEQ multiplex PCR; TCRdb holds only in-frame clones, not every one. Of 250,000 to 350,000 clones in the sample, more than 80% are singletons; the top ten hold 1% to 1.3%. Sequencing used PBMCs or T cells enriched from blood (not recorded which). All receptors derive from a woman in her 30s who had recovered from COVID-19.

The chain combines TRBV19 with TRBJ2-1; TRBD2 agrees at 7 bases. The CDR3 is 18 residues long. V gave up 7 bases and J gave up 0 bases; unmatched junction bases: 15. Germline V lookup: CDR1 LNHDA, CDR2 SQIVND (reference sequence). This CDR3 reads CASNRGREPQSSYNEQFF. In DNA, the CDR3 is TGTGCCAGTAACCGAGGGCGGGAGCCCCAGAGCTCCTACAATGAGCAGTTCTTC.

This clone was counted once. The rearrangement joins TRBV15 to TRBJ2-5; the D gene is possibly TRBD2 (5 bases). The germline V gene has CDR1 LNHNV and CDR2 YYDKDF (reference sequence). V was trimmed by 0 bases and J by 5 bases, leaving 10 bases between them. This CDR3 has 14 residues. The CDR3 reads CATSRDPAEETQYF. In DNA form, the CDR3 reads TGTGCCACCAGCAGAGACCCAGCGGAGGAGACCCAGTACTTC.

The chain joins TRBV5-4 to TRBJ2-2; 9 bases fit TRBD2. Germline V gene data show CDR1 as SGHNT and CDR2 as YYREEE (reference sequence). J gave up 2 bases and V 0 bases, and 14 bases lay outside the gene matches. This CDR3 is built from 20 residues. The CDR3: CASSLEGGVVAGVNTGELFF. DNA for the CDR3: TGTGCCAGCAGCTTGGAAGGGGGTGTGGTAGCGGGAGTTAACACCGGGGAGCTGTTTTTT.

A remark on this clone: One end of the junction does not line up with germline, which may come from a read error. The chain links TRBV6-2 or TRBV6-3 to TRBJ1-1; 8 nucleotides line up with TRBD1. CDR1 MNHEY and CDR2 SVGEGT come from the germline V gene. CDR3 length: 18 amino acids. CDR3 in amino acids: CASSVPGGWRVMKTEAFF. In DNA form, the CDR3 reads TGTGCCAGCAGTGTACCAGGGGGCTGGAGGGTTATGAAAACTGAAGCTTTCTTT.

The chain couples TRBV5-8 to TRBJ2-5, with 13 bases identical to TRBD2. The J segment lost 2 bases and the V segment lost 4 bases, leaving 8 bases of the junction unmatched. The CDR3 runs 17 residues. Germline-derived CDR1 and CDR2 are SGHTS and YDEGEE. CDR3: CASSPGTSGTTQETQYF. The CDR3 DNA is TGTGCCAGCAGCCCGGGGACTAGCGGGACTACTCAAGAGACCCAGTACTTC.

The rearrangement joins TRBV27 to TRBJ2-5, with 7 nucleotides matching TRBD1. The germline gives CDR1 MNHEY, CDR2 SMNVEV (reference sequence). The length of the CDR3 is 14 residues. Trimming removed 5 bases from V and 0 bases from J; junction bases left unmatched: 3. The CDR3 reads CASSQQGYQETQYF. The CDR3 nucleotides read TGTGCCAGCAGTCAACAGGGGTACCAAGAGACCCAGTACTTC.